This T cell receptor (beta chain) was sequenced for a study of T-cell reconstitution after alpha-beta-depleted transplantation in children. The study's findings and limits: About two months after transplant, alpha-beta T cells reportedly came from several hundred expanded graft clones. Newly produced T cells mostly accounted for T-cell counts and diversity one year post-transplant.

For TCRbeta, the library was prepared with unique molecular identifiers. In TCRdb, the PCR reads were re-called with MiXCR into one record per CDR3 protein. Of hundreds of thousands of distinct CDR3 sequences listed, 23% were seen once; the top ten hold around an eighth. The CDR3 extends over 13 amino acids. Trimming removed 4 bases at V and 4 bases at J, with 8 bases between. Germline V gene sequence: CDR1 SEHNR, CDR2 FQNEAQ (reference sequence). Comments on this clonotype: Its antigen is unidentified.

This specimen was PBMCs, mostly from graft donor cells, taken 360 days after TCRalphabeta/CD19-depleted stem cell transplant. This TCR came from a boy in the first two years of life who had a stem cell transplant for acute myeloid leukemia, so the T cells may come from the graft donor. The chain couples TRBV7-9 to TRBJ2-1; no reliable D call. Here the CDR3 reads CASSSRRYNEQFF. The CDR3 nucleotides are TGTGCCAGCAGCTCCCGACGGTACAATGAGCAGTTCTTC.